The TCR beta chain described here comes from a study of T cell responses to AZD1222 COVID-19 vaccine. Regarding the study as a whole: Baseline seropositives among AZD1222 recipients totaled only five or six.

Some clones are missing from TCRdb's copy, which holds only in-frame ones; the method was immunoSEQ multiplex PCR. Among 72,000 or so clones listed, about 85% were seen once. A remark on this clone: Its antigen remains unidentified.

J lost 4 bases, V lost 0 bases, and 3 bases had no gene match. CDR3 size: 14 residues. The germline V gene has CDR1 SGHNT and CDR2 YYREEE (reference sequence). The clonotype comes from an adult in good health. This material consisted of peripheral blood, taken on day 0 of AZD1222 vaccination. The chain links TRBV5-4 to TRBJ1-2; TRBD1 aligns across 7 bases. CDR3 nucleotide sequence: TGTGCCAGCAGCTTGGGACAGGGTATCTATGGCTACACCTTC. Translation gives CASSLGQGIYGYTF.